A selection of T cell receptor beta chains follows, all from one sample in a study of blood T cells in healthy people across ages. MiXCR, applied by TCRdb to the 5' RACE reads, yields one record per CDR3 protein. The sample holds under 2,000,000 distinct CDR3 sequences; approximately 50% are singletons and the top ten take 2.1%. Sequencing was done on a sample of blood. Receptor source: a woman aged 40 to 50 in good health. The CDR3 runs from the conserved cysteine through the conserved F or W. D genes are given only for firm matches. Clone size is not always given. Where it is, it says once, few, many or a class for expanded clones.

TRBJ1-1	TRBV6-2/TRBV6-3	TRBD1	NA	TGTGCCAGCAGTAACCAACAGGGGGCAAATACTGAAGCTTTCTTT	CASSNQQGANTEAFF
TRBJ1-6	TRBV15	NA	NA	TGTGCCACCAGCAGGTCCCAGGGAGGTAATTCACCCCTCCACTTT	CATSRSQGGNSPLHF
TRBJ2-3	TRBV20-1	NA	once	TGCAGTGCTAGAGCCCCGAAGGGGACAGATACGCAGTATTTT	CSARAPKGTDTQYF
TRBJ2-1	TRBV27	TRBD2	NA	TGTGCCAGCAGTTTAAAAACTAGCGGGATCTACAATGAGCAGTTCTTC	CASSLKTSGIYNEQFF
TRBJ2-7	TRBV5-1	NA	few	TGCGCCAGCAGCTTGGAGTCTACCTCTCCCGAGCAGTACTTC	CASSLESTSPEQYF
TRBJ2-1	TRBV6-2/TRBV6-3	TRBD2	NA	TGTGCCAGCAGTGGCGCAGCGGGGGAGGCGGATGAGCAGTTCTTC	CASSGAAGEADEQFF
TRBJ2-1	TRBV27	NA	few	TGTGCCAGCAGTTTTGCTGGGAGTGTAACAAGCTCCTACAATGAGCAGTTCTTC	CASSFAGSVTSSYNEQFF
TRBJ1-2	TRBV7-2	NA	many	TGTGCCAGCAGCTTGGGAAACAGCAACTATGGCTACACCTTC	CASSLGNSNYGYTF
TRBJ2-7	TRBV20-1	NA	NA	TGCAGTGGGGGGTGGGACAATAGCTACGAGCAGTACTTC	CSGGWDNSYEQYF
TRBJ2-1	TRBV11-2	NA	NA	TGTGCCAGCAGCTTAGGGCAGGGGCATGAGCAGTTCTTC	CASSLGQGHEQFF
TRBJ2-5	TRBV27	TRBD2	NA	TGTGCCAGCAGTTTATCGTGGAGAGGACGGGAGGGGACCCAGTACTTC	CASSLSWRGREGTQYF
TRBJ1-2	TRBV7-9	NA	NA	TGTGCCAGCAGCTTAGCAGGGGTCTATGGTGGCTACACCTTC	CASSLAGVYGGYTF
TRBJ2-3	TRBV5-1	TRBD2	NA	TGCGCCAGCAGCCTCAGGACTAGCGGGGCCTTACCCACAGATACGCAGTATTTT	CASSLRTSGALPTDTQYF
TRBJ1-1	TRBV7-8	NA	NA	TGTGCCAGCAGCGATCAGGACAGAGGGAACACTGAAGCTTTCTTT	CASSDQDRGNTEAFF
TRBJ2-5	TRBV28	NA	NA	TGTGCCAGCAGTTTGCCTCTGGGGAACCACGGGGAGACCCAGTACTTC	CASSLPLGNHGETQYF
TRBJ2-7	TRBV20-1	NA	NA	TGCAGTGCTAGAGAGCACCGCGCCTACGAGCAGTACTTC	CSAREHRAYEQYF
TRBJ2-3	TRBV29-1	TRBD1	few	TGCAGCGTGGGGACAGGGCTAGATACGCAGTATTTT	CSVGTGLDTQYF
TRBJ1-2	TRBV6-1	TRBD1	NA	TGTGCCAGCATCTACAGGGGGCTTAACTATGGCTACACCTTC	CASIYRGLNYGYTF
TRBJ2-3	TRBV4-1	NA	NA	TGCACCAGCAGCCAAGTACAGGACAGCACAGATACGCAGTATTTT	CTSSQVQDSTDTQYF
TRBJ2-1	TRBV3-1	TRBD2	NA	TGTGCCAGCAGCCAACCGAGCGGGACCAATGAGCAGTTCTTC	CASSQPSGTNEQFF
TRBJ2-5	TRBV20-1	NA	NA	TGCAGTGCTAGAGATGGGTCCCAAGAGACCCAGTACTTC	CSARDGSQETQYF
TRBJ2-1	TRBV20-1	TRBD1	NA	TGCAGTGCTCCTACCGGGACAGGGCGCCACAATGAGCAGTTCTTC	CSAPTGTGRHNEQFF
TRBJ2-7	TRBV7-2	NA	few	TGTGCCAGCAGCTTATATCCAGGGGCCTACGAGCAGTACTTC	CASSLYPGAYEQYF
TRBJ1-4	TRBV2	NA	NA	TGTGCCAGCAGGCTGACCCGGGGGACTAATGAAAAACTGTTTTTT	CASRLTRGTNEKLFF
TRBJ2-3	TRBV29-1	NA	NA	TGCAGCGTAAGCAGGGGAGATACGCAGTATTTT	CSVSRGDTQYF
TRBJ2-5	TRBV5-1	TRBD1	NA	TGCGCCAGCAGCCTCCGGGAACAGGGGGCCCTAGAGACCCAGTACTTC	CASSLREQGALETQYF
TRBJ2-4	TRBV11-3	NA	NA	TGTGCCAGCAGCTTCAGCAGGGCAAAGGTGGACATTCAGTACTTC	CASSFSRAKVDIQYF
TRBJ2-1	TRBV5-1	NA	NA	TGCGCCAGCAGCACAGGACAGCCCCAAGAGACCCAGTTCTTC	CASSTGQPQETQFF
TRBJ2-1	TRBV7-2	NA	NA	TGTGCCAGCAGCCCGAAGACAGGATCCTACAATGAGCAGTTCTTC	CASSPKTGSYNEQFF
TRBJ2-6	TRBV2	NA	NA	TGTGCCAGCAGGGCCCTAGTCTCTGGGGCCAACGTCCTGACTTTC	CASRALVSGANVLTF
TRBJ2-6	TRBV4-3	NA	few	TGCGCCAGCAGCCAAGATAGTTTTGGGTCTGGGGCCAACGTCCTGACTTTC	CASSQDSFGSGANVLTF